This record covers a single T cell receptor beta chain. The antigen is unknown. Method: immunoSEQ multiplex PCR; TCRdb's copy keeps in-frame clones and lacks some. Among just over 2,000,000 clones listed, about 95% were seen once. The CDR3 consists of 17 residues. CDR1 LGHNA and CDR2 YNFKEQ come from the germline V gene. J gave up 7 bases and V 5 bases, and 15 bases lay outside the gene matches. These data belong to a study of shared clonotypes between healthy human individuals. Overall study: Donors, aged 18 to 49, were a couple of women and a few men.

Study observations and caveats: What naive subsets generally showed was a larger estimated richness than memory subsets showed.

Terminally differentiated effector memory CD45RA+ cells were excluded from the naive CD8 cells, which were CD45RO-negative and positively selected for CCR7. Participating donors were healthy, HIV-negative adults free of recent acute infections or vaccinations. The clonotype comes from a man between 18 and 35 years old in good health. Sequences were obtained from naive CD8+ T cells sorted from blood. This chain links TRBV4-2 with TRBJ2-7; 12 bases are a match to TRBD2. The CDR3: CASSDQTSGGTSQEQYF. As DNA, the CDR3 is TGTGCCAGCAGCGACCAAACTAGCGGGGGGACGTCTCAAGAGCAGTACTTC.